This TCR beta chain is from a study of HIV-infected patients and healthy controls. Trimming stripped 5 bases from V and 1 base from J, with 13 bases between. Germline loops: CDR1 SGHTA, CDR2 FQGNSA. This CDR3 region has 15 residues. Overall study results and limits: CDR3 sharing between individuals was lower in HIV-infected patients than in healthy controls. The seeming recovery of the Gini index after therapy in HIV-infected patients vanished in size-matched data.

Around 450 ng RNA was reverse transcribed with alpha and beta constant-region primers. Alpha and beta chain libraries were made separately by chain-specific third strand synthesis with multiplexing indices. TCRdb re-called the 5' RACE reads through MiXCR, storing one row per CDR3 protein. The repertoire has 15,000 to 20,000 distinct CDR3 sequences, roughly an eighth of them found once; the top ten carry roughly 10%. No cell fractionation was done, so the repertoire covers all unsorted peripheral blood T cells. Within the sample, this clonotype is medium-sized. As yet, its antigen is unknown. Sequencing was carried out using blood. The rearrangement uses TRBV7-2 and TRBJ2-3; D gene uncertain. The TCR was taken from an adult in good health. CDR3 amino acids: CASSLGDVGTDTQYF. For the CDR3, the DNA is TGTGCCAGCAGCCTAGGTGATGTGGGCACAGATACGCAGTATTTT.